The clone carrying this T cell receptor (beta chain) showed up just once. This entry comes from a study of T cells in Graves' hyperthyroidism and ophthalmopathy. V shed 1 base and J shed 5 bases, with 14 bases lying between them. Looked up from germline, CDR1 is MGHRA and CDR2 is YSYEKL. There are 15 residues in the CDR3. Researchers took RNA transcripts and amplified the TCR beta CDR3 regions from them. The TCR CDR3 was amplified in a first-round RT-PCR using the HTBI primer set. A single record per CDR3 protein comes from TCRdb applying MiXCR to the multiplex PCR reads. The data contain about 680,000 distinct CDR3 sequences, approximately 36% of them singletons.

This sequence was found in a woman aged 40 to 50 with Graves' hyperthyroidism. The chain couples TRBV4-1 to TRBJ2-5; D is ambiguous. Sequences were obtained from blood. CDR3 sequence (DNA): TGCGCCAGCAGCCAAGTCGTATCGTCCGGGGAGACCCAGTACTTC. This sequence encodes CASSQVVSSGETQYF.